The present T cell receptor (beta chain) was sequenced within a study of T-cell reconstitution after alpha-beta-depleted transplantation in children. Notes on the study in general: Surviving thymic progenitors and recipient T cells were the source of high TCRbeta diversity at day 60 in some patients.

This CDR3 is 15 amino acids long. With 1 base removed from V and 5 bases from J, the gap between germline ends came to 12 bases. TCRbeta library construction was performed incorporating unique molecular identifiers. One entry per CDR3 protein results from TCRdb running MiXCR on the PCR reads. The table records 800,000 to 1,000,000 distinct CDR3 sequences, about 29% of them present only once. For this clonotype: Antigen: not known.

The chain combines TRBV12-3 or TRBV12-4 with TRBJ2-1, with D perhaps matching TRBD1 (5 bases). The clonotype comes from a boy less than two years old who had a stem cell transplant for SCID, so the T cells may come from the graft donor. Here the sequenced sample was PBMCs, mostly from graft donor cells, taken 360 days after TCRalphabeta/CD19-depleted stem cell transplant. The CDR3 loop is CASSLGGRFDNEQFF. The CDR3 DNA reads TGTGCCAGCAGTTTAGGGGGCCGCTTTGACAATGAGCAGTTCTTC.